The clone carrying this T cell receptor (beta chain) was observed many times. This entry comes from a study of T cells in Graves' hyperthyroidism and ophthalmopathy. RNA transcripts were the template for amplifying TCR beta CDR3 regions. Carried out on the TCR CDR3, a first-round RT-PCR used the HTBI primer set. TCRdb used MiXCR to reprocess the multiplex PCR reads, holding one entry per CDR3 protein. The table includes some 320,000 distinct CDR3 sequences, roughly an eighth detected once. Ophthalmopathy in the patients scored at least 3 on Clinical Activity Score and at least 4 on NOSPECS grade, lasting under 3 months. Germline-derived CDR1 and CDR2 are KGHDR and SFDVKD. With 4 bases clipped from V and 7 bases from J, the junction kept 13 bases outside the gene matches. The CDR3 has 17 amino acids.

The sequencing sample was made of blood. The receptor was isolated from a woman aged 35 to 49 with Graves' ophthalmopathy. The rearrangement links TRBV24-1 to TRBJ2-1, with TRBD2 matching over 9 bases. The CDR3 DNA reads as TGTGCCACCAGTGACACCAGAGCGGGAGGAACATTAAATGAGCAGTTCTTC. The encoded protein is CATSDTRAGGTLNEQFF.